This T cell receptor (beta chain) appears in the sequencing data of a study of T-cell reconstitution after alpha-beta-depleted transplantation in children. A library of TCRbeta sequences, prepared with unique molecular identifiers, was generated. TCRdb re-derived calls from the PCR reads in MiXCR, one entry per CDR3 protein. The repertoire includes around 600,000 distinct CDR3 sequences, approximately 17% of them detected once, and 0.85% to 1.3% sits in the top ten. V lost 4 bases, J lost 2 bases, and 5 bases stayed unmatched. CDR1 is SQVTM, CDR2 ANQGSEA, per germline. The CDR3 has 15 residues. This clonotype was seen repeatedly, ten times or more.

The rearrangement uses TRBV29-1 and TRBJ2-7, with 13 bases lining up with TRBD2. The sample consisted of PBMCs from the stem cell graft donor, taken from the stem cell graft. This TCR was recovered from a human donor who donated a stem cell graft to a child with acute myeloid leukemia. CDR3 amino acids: CSVGTSGGRPYEQYF. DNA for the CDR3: TGCAGCGTTGGGACTAGCGGGGGCCGACCCTACGAGCAGTACTTC.